The present TCR beta chain was sequenced within a study of early T cells in non-severe SARS-CoV-2 infection. A single record per CDR3 protein comes from TCRdb applying MiXCR to the 5' RACE reads. Of over 75,000 distinct CDR3 sequences listed, under 15% are singletons. This clonotype was counted between two and nine times. The sequence was collected from an adult who was a healthcare worker with PCR-confirmed SARS-CoV-2 infection or an uninfected control (not recorded which). The sequenced material came from whole blood.

The CDR3, as DNA: TGTGCCAGCAGCTTAGGGCTAGACCGCACAGATACGCAGTATTTT. It specifies CASSLGLDRTDTQYF. This chain connects TRBV7-7 to TRBJ2-3; D unresolved. The CDR3 is 15 amino acids. CDR1 and CDR2 from the germline V gene are SSHAT and FNYEAQ (reference sequence). V shed 1 base and J shed 1 base, with 9 bases lying between them.